The rows below give T cell receptor beta chains drawn from one sample of a study of blood T cells in healthy people across ages. TCRdb reprocessed the 5' RACE reads via MiXCR and lists one record per CDR3 protein. In the table there are approximately 350,000 distinct CDR3 sequences, about 49% of which are singletons. The sample taken for sequencing was blood. The receptors were sampled from a man aged 55 to 70 in good health. The CDR3 runs from the conserved cysteine through the conserved F or W. A D gene is named only where the DNA matches it firmly. The size of a clone is reported for some rows only, either as once, few or many, or as a class for expanded clones.

clone_size | d_call | v_call | cdr3_aa
once | TRBD2 | TRBV7-6 | CASSLAGLDSPTETQYF
NA | NA | TRBV5-6 | CASSLTGLNGEQFF
NA | NA | TRBV30 | CAGSGGYEQYF
NA | NA | TRBV11-2 | CVSSITHREGEQYF
few | TRBD2 | TRBV27 | CASSITSGGGNEQFF
NA | NA | TRBV5-4 | CASRWGYNSPLHF
NA | NA | TRBV21-1 | CASSKRQGENNEQFF
many | NA | TRBV29-1 | CSVAGGRTYEQYF
NA | NA | TRBV20-1 | CSQDSLGTDTQYF
NA | TRBD1 | TRBV6-5 | CASSYRGQGRIRGNTEAFF
NA | NA | TRBV6-2/TRBV6-3 | CASIPGYSYEQYF
once | NA | TRBV18 | CASSPQSDTQYF
NA | NA | TRBV2 | CASSKDSTLAKNIQYF
NA | NA | TRBV6-2/TRBV6-3 | CASSSSQETQYF
NA | NA | TRBV9 | CASSVGTGNYGYTF
NA | NA | TRBV20-1 | CSARDTGLAGANVLTF
NA | NA | TRBV9 | CASSVRAIRGNTDTQYF
NA | NA | TRBV18 | CASSPQGPPSGQFF
NA | NA | TRBV5-1 | CASSWGDTTYNGQFF
NA | NA | TRBV28 | CASSFRDRRHSPLHF
NA | NA | TRBV20-1 | CSARGALLSGRNEQFF
NA | TRBD1 | TRBV3-1 | CASSLGQGVGNEQYF
NA | TRBD2 | TRBV9 | CASSPSGARSYEQYF
NA | TRBD1 | TRBV4-1 | CASSPWDSITDTQYF
NA | NA | TRBV4-2 | CASSPRAVMTPGNEQFF
many | TRBD1 | TRBV7-3 | CASSSGTAWRDTQYF
many | NA | TRBV7-6 | CASTLGGVNTEAFF
NA | TRBD1 | TRBV27 | CAGSRDREYGYTF
NA | TRBD1 | TRBV28 | CASSFAGQGATNEKLFF
few | TRBD1 | TRBV5-1 | CASSQDRGNYGYTF
NA | NA | TRBV20-1 | CSAPPGPRPGYTF
NA | NA | TRBV29-1 | CSVVVRGLREGTDTQYF
few | NA | TRBV20-1 | CSAYGLLPDTQYF
few | NA | TRBV20-1 | CSASDRRGNQPQHF
once | NA | TRBV5-1 | CASSPAPGKNYGYTF
NA | NA | TRBV20-1 | CSARDPDRTDTQYF
NA | NA | TRBV3-1 | CASSKGKSVRTEAFF
NA | NA | TRBV28 | CASNRNRDEQFF
NA | NA | TRBV7-3 | CASSYVGEGETQYF
once | NA | TRBV28 | CASSPRYGKSATDTQYF
NA | NA | TRBV6-6 | CASSTQRGTYEQYF
many | TRBD2 | TRBV6-4 | CASSQSGGRDTQYF
NA | NA | TRBV11-2 | CASSRRRSGPYEQYF
few | NA | TRBV30 | CAWTSGESVYNEQFF
NA | NA | TRBV4-2 | CASSHQGSTEQFF
NA | NA | TRBV25-1 | CASSPSADQETQYF
NA | NA | TRBV5-1 | CASSVRGGQPQHF
NA | NA | TRBV7-2 | CASSKRRYEQYF
NA | NA | TRBV20-1 | CSARRVPEQYF
NA | TRBD2 | TRBV11-3 | CASSSGVTSGGAPETQYF
NA | TRBD1 | TRBV25-1 | CASSELGQGRNEQYF
NA | NA | TRBV20-1 | CSASQSGTEAFF
NA | NA | TRBV4-2 | CASSQDRQVHQPQHF
few | NA | TRBV5-1 | CASSLAGSYTGELFF
few | NA | TRBV4-2 | CASSQETVVSQEAFF